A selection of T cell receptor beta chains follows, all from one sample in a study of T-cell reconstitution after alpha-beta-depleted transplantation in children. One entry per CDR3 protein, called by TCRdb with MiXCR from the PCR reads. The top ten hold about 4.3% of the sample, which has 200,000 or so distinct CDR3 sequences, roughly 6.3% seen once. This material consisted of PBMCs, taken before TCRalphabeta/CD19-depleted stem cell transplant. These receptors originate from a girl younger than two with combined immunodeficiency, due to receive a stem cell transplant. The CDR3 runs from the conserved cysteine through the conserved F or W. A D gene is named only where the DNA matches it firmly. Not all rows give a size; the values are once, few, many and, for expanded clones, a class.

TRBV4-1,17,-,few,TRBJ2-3,CASSPIWSSRVTDTQYF,TGCGCCAGCAGCCCTATCTGGAGTAGCAGGGTAACAGATACGCAGTATTTT
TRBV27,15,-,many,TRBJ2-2,CASRTFRAITGELFF,TGTGCCAGCAGAACCTTCAGGGCCATCACCGGGGAGCTGTTTTTT
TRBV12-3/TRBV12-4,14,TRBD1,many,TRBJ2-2,CASFPGQSTGELFF,TGTGCCAGTTTCCCGGGACAGAGCACCGGGGAGCTGTTTTTT
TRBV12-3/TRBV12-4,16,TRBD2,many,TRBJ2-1,CASSPSTGTSGNEQFF,TGTGCCAGCAGTCCATCCACCGGGACTAGCGGTAATGAGCAGTTCTTC
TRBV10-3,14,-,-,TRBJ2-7,CAISDFRISYEQYF,TGTGCCATCAGTGATTTCAGGATCTCCTACGAGCAGTACTTC
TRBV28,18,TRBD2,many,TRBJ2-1,CASSLPRFSGTGGNEQFF,TGTGCCAGCAGTCTACCTAGATTTAGCGGGACCGGGGGCAATGAGCAGTTCTTC
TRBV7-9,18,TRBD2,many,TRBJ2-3,CASSSPSSGGTSTDTQYF,TGTGCCAGCAGCTCACCCTCTAGCGGGGGGACTAGCACAGATACGCAGTATTTT
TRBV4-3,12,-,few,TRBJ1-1,CASGPGNTEAFF,TGCGCCAGTGGCCCCGGGAACACTGAAGCTTTCTTT
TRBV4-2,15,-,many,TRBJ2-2,CASSQDGASTGELFF,TGTGCCAGCAGCCAAGATGGGGCGAGCACCGGGGAGCTGTTTTTT
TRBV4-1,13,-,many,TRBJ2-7,CASSQDQENEQYF,TGCGCCAGCAGCCAAGATCAGGAGAACGAGCAGTACTTC
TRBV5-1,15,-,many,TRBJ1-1,CASSLDTGTNTEAFF,TGCGCCAGCAGCTTGGATACAGGGACGAACACTGAAGCTTTCTTT
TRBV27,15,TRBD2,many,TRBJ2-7,CASSLGTSGVGEQYF,TGTGCCAGCAGTTTGGGGACTAGCGGGGTTGGCGAGCAGTACTTC
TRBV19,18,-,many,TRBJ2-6,CASSMPRVSFSGANVLTF,TGTGCCAGTAGTATGCCCAGAGTTTCTTTCTCTGGGGCCAACGTCCTGACTTTC
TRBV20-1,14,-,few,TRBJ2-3,CSAAPISSTDTQYF,TGCAGTGCCGCACCTATATCTAGCACAGATACGCAGTATTTT
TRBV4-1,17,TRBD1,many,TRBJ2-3,CASSHPVRDRGQDTQYF,TGCGCCAGCAGCCATCCTGTCCGGGACAGGGGGCAAGATACGCAGTATTTT
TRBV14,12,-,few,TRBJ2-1,CASSQYYNEQFF,TGTGCCAGCAGCCAATATTACAATGAGCAGTTCTTC
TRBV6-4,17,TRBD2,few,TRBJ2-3,CASLPLGLAGGADTQYF,TGTGCCAGCCTGCCCCTAGGACTAGCGGGAGGAGCCGATACGCAGTATTTT
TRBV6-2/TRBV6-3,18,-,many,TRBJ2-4,CASSYFNRADLAKNIQYF,TGTGCCAGCAGTTACTTTAACAGGGCCGACCTAGCCAAAAACATTCAGTACTTC
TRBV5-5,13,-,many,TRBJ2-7,CASATGGTYEQYF,TGTGCCAGCGCAACCGGGGGTACCTACGAGCAGTACTTC
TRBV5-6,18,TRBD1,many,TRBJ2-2,CASSLVFTGAGDTGELFF,TGTGCCAGCAGCTTGGTTTTTACAGGGGCTGGAGACACCGGGGAGCTGTTTTTT
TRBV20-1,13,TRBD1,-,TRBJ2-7,CSATGTGGREQYF,TGCAGTGCTACCGGGACAGGGGGCAGGGAGCAGTACTTC
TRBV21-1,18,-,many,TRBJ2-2,CASSKVEDRGRDTGELFF,TGTGCCAGCAGCAAAGTAGAGGACAGGGGGCGAGACACCGGGGAGCTGTTTTTT
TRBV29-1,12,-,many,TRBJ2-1,CSVILFYNEQFF,TGCAGCGTTATACTGTTCTACAATGAGCAGTTCTTC
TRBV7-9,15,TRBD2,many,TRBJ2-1,CASSQGLAGYGEQFF,TGTGCCAGCAGCCAGGGACTAGCGGGATATGGTGAGCAGTTCTTC
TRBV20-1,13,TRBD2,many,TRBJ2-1,CSANVAGDGEQFF,TGCAGTGCTAATGTAGCGGGAGATGGTGAGCAGTTCTTC
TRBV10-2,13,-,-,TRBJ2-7,CASSIRESYEQYF,TGCGCCAGCAGTATAAGGGAATCCTACGAGCAGTACTTC
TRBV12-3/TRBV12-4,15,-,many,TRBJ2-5,CASSLAGPSQETQYF,TGTGCCAGCAGTTTAGCGGGCCCGTCCCAAGAGACCCAGTACTTC
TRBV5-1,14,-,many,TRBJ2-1,CASSSEAGFNEQFF,TGCGCCAGCAGCTCGGAGGCTGGTTTCAATGAGCAGTTCTTC
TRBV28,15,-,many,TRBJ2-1,CASRTEFESYNEQFF,TGTGCCAGCAGAACCGAGTTTGAGTCCTACAATGAGCAGTTCTTC
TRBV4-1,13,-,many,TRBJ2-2,CASSQDDQWELFF,TGCGCCAGCAGCCAAGATGATCAGTGGGAGCTGTTTTTT
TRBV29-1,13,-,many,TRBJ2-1,CSVWEVKGNEQFF,TGCAGCGTTTGGGAAGTTAAAGGCAATGAGCAGTTCTTC
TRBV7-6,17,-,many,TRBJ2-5,CASSLAWSFRVQETQYF,TGTGCCAGCAGCTTAGCGTGGAGCTTCAGGGTCCAAGAGACCCAGTACTTC
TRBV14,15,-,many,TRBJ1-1,CASSRLGGGNTEAFF,TGTGCCAGCAGCCGCCTAGGAGGGGGGAACACTGAAGCTTTCTTT
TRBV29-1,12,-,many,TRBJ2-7,CSAEDIAAEQYF,TGCAGCGCCGAGGACATAGCGGCCGAGCAGTACTTC
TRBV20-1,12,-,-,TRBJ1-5,CSAGGHHQPQHF,TGCAGTGCGGGCGGTCACCATCAGCCCCAGCATTTT
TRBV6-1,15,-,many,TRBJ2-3,CASRPTEWGTDTQYF,TGTGCCAGCAGACCCACCGAATGGGGCACAGATACGCAGTATTTT
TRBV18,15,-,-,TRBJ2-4,CASSPWDTGRNIQYF,TGTGCCAGCTCACCATGGGACACCGGGAGAAACATTCAGTACTTC
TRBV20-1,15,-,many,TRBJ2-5,CSAASTGTLEETQYF,TGCAGTGCCGCTAGTACCGGGACCCTGGAGGAGACCCAGTACTTC
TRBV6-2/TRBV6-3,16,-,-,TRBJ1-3,CASNRQWQGFWNTIYF,TGTGCCAGCAATCGACAGTGGCAAGGATTTTGGAACACCATATATTTT
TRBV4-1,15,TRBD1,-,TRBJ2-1,CASSHRTGVFDEQFF,TGCGCCAGCAGCCATCGGACAGGGGTATTCGATGAGCAGTTCTTC
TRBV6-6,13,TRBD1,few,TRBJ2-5,CASRFQGAETQYF,TGTGCCAGCAGATTTCAGGGGGCGGAGACCCAGTACTTC
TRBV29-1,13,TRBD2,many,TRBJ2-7,CSVGGLDSYEQYF,TGCAGCGTCGGAGGACTAGATTCCTACGAGCAGTACTTC
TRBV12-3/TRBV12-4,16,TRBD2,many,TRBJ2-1,CASSLHRTSADNEQFF,TGTGCCAGCAGTTTACACCGGACTAGCGCAGACAATGAGCAGTTCTTC
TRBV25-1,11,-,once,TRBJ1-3,CASFLGGTIYF,TGTGCCAGTTTCCTTGGGGGCACCATATATTTT
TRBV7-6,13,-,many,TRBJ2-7,CASSLVADDEQYF,TGTGCCAGCAGCTTAGTTGCCGACGACGAGCAGTACTTC
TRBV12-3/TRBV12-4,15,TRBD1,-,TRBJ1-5,CASSLNRGLNQPQHF,TGTGCCAGCAGTTTAAACAGGGGGCTCAATCAGCCCCAGCATTTT
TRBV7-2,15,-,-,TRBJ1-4,CASSLTRDTYEKLFF,TGTGCCAGCAGTTTGACACGGGACACTTATGAAAAACTGTTTTTT
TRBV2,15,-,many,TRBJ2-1,CASSVIGSSYNEQFF,TGTGCCAGCAGTGTGATCGGGAGCTCCTACAATGAGCAGTTCTTC
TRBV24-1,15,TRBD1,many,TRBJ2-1,CATSDRTGMDRAKFF,TGTGCCACCAGTGACCGGACGGGAATGGACAGGGCTAAGTTCTTC
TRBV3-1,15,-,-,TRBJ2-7,CASSQEGERPGQLSF,TGTGCCAGCAGCCAGGAGGGAGAAAGACCGGGACAGCTAAGCTTC
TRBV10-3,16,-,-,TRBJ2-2,CAISGSEQRGTGELFF,TGTGCCATCAGCGGGAGTGAGCAGAGGGGCACCGGGGAGCTGTTTTTT
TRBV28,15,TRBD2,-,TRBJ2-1,CASSFGTSPYNEQFF,TGTGCCAGCAGTTTCGGGACTAGCCCCTACAATGAGCAGTTCTTC
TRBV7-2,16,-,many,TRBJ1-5,CASSLLSAYSNQPQHF,TGTGCCAGCAGCTTGTTATCGGCCTATAGCAATCAGCCCCAGCATTTT
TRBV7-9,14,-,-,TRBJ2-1,CASSLGLTPNEQFF,TGTGCCAGCAGCTTAGGCCTAACCCCCAATGAGCAGTTCTTC
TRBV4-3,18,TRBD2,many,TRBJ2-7,CASSQDPWTSGGAYEQYF,TGCGCCAGCAGCCAAGATCCCTGGACTAGCGGGGGGGCATACGAGCAGTACTTC